The 4 T cell receptor beta chains below come from one sample, sequenced in a study of T cell responses to AZD1222 COVID-19 vaccine. Method: immunoSEQ multiplex PCR; TCRdb's copy keeps in-frame clones and lacks some. The sample lists about 130,000 clones, more than 75% occurring once. The source material was peripheral blood, sampled 28 days after the second AZD1222 dose. These receptors originate from an adult who received the AZD1222 COVID-19 vaccine.

The chain uses TRBV9 and TRBJ2-7; D might be TRBD1 (6 bases). CDR1 SGDLS and CDR2 YYNGEE come from the germline V gene. V was trimmed by 3 bases and J by 2 bases, leaving 12 bases between them. CDR3 length equals 14 residues. The CDR3 here is CASSGEGQPYEQYF. The CDR3 bases are TGTGCCAGCAGCGGCGAAGGACAGCCCTACGAGCAGTACTTC.

The chain couples TRBV19 to TRBJ1-1; D is unclear. Trimming removed 3 bases at V and 6 bases at J, with 5 bases between. In germline, CDR1 is LNHDA, CDR2 SQIVND (reference sequence). The CDR3 spans 11 residues. The CDR3 DNA follows: TGTGCCAGTAGTATGGGGTCTGAAGCTTTCTTT. It translates to CASSMGSEAFF. The variable domain in full, completed from reference TRBV19 and TRBJ1-1, reads DGGITQSPKYLFRKEGQNVTLSCEQNLNHDAMYWYRQDPGQGLRLIYYSQIVNDFQKGDIAEGYSVSREKKESFPLTVTSAQKNPTAFYLCASSMGSEAFFGQGTRLTVV.

In DNA, the CDR3 is TGTGCCAGCAGCCGTAGCGGGGGGAGCACAGATACGCAGTATTTT. This codes for CASSRSGGSTDTQYF. The rearrangement joins TRBV2 to TRBJ2-3, with 10 bases aligning to TRBD2. Germline V gives CDR1 SNHLY, CDR2 FYNNEI. The CDR3 is 15 amino acids. With 6 bases clipped from V and 0 bases from J, the junction kept 3 bases outside the gene matches.

The chain is built from TRBV24-1 and TRBJ2-6, with a tentative D call TRBD1 (5 bases). CDR1 is KGHDR, CDR2 SFDVKD, per germline. Trimming pared 7 bases from V and 2 bases from J, leaving 11 bases between. The CDR3 has 15 amino acids. CDR3 DNA: TGTGCCACCAGCAACCCAGGGACTGGGGCCAACGTCCTGACTTTC. The encoded protein is CATSNPGTGANVLTF.